The 5 T cell receptor beta chains below were found in one sample sequenced in a study of blood T cell repertoires in COVID-19. Some clones are missing from TCRdb's copy, which holds only in-frame ones; the method was immunoSEQ multiplex PCR. Of fewer than 200,000 clones detected, around 84% appear once; the ten largest clones hold 2.5% to 4%. Sequenced: peripheral blood. These receptors originate from a human donor with acute or convalescent COVID-19. The donor label of this sample is uncertain.

This chain uses TRBV11-3 with TRBJ1-1; TRBD1 matches 9 bases. The V gene's germline CDR1 is SGHNT and CDR2 YENEEA. The CDR3 length is 14 residues. V lost 2 bases and J lost 8; bases outside the gene matches: 6. CDR3 nucleotides: TGTGCCAGCAGCTTAACCTACAGGGGGCAGGAAGCTTTCTTT. Residues: CASSLTYRGQEAFF.

The rearrangement joins TRBV4-1 to TRBJ1-2, with D perhaps matching TRBD1 (5 bases). CDR1 is MGHRA, CDR2 YSYEKL, per germline. CDR3 size: 15 residues. V gave up 3 bases and J gave up 5 bases, with 16 bases separating them. The CDR3 loop reads CASSQPDRGGYGYTF. For the CDR3, the DNA is TGCGCCAGCAGCCAGCCCGATCGGGGGGGTTATGGCTACACCTTC.

This rearrangement joins TRBV11-2 to TRBJ1-1; D is perhaps TRBD1 (5 bases). Germline V CDR1 and CDR2: SGHAT, FQNNGV. The CDR3 is 13 residues long. Trimming left V 5 bases short and J 5 bases short, with 12 bases between. The CDR3 nucleotides read TGTGCCAGCAGCCGAGACAGAAGGACTGAAGCTTTCTTT. Residues: CASSRDRRTEAFF.

This sequence joins TRBV29-1 and TRBJ1-2, with TRBD1 as a possible D gene (6 bases). The CDR3 totals 13 residues. Germline V CDR1 and CDR2: SQVTM, ANQGSEA. The V and J ends lost 6 bases and 4 bases respectively, with 15 bases between them. In DNA, the CDR3 is TGCAGCGTCCTGTCCCGACAGGTCTATGGCTACACCTTC. Encoded protein: CSVLSRQVYGYTF.

The genes are TRBV7-9 and TRBJ1-5, with 9 nucleotides matching TRBD1. The CDR3 is 14 residues long. After removal of 4 bases from V and 6 bases from J, the junction contained 4 bases not matched to a gene. Germline assignment: CDR1 SEHNR and CDR2 FQNEAQ (reference sequence). The CDR3 DNA reads TGTGCCAGCAGCTGGGGGACAGGGACTCAGCCCCAGCATTTT. As protein: CASSWGTGTQPQHF.